This entry is about one T cell receptor beta chain. The record originates from a study of blood T cell repertoires in COVID-19. The V and J ends lost 2 bases and 7 bases respectively, with 9 bases between them. Germline-derived CDR1 and CDR2 are MNHNS and SASEGT. CDR3 size: 12 residues. A Seattle source enrolled patients during active infection and followed them longitudinally. Produced via immunoSEQ multiplex PCR; TCRdb's table is partial and in-frame only. The table lists fewer than 200,000 clones, 81% of them singletons, with roughly an eighth in the top ten. Sequenced material: peripheral blood. This sequence was found in an elderly woman with COVID-19, enrolled during active disease. The V gene is TRBV6-1, the J gene TRBJ2-7; D gene uncertain. The DNA for the CDR3 is TGTGCCAGCAGTGAATGGCGGCGAGAGCAGTACTTC. This sequence encodes CASSEWRREQYF.